This TCR beta chain was recovered during a study of blood T cell repertoires in COVID-19. On the study more broadly: The samples span acute and convalescent COVID-19 from the United States, Italy and Spain.

Participants were aged 18 to 89 years, lived in around 22 US areas, and enrolled virtually. Cohort 3 donors counted as recovered after two negative PCRs, clearance, or resolved symptoms. Per the original data handling: Estimated nucleated cell counts came from reference gene primer amplification. TCRdb's copy holds only in-frame clones and misses some; the assay was immunoSEQ multiplex PCR. D and trimming were read from the DNA, whereas the V and J calls and clone size are those reported in that table. The sample holds 310,000 or so clones, roughly 90% seen once. The CDR3 is 12 residues long. The ends lost 6 bases at V and 5 bases at J; junction bases unmatched: 1. Germline V gives CDR1 LNHDA, CDR2 SQIVND (reference sequence).

The V gene is TRBV19, the J gene TRBJ2-1, with 7 bases fitting TRBD2. Material for sequencing was PBMCs or T cells enriched from blood (not recorded which). This TCR came from a woman in her 30s who had recovered from COVID-19. CDR3 protein: CASRGGNNEQFF. The CDR3 DNA follows: TGTGCCAGTAGGGGAGGGAACAATGAGCAGTTCTTC.